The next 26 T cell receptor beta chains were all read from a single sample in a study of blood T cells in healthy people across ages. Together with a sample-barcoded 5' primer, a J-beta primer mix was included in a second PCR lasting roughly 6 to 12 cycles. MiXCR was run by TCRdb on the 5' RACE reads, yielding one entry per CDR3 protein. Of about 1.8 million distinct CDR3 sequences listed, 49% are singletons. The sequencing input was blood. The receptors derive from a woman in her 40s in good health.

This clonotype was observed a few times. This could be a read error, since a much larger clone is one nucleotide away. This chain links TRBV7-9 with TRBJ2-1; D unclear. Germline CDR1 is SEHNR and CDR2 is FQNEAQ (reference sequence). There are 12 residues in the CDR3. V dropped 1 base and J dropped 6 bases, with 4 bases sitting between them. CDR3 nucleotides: TGTGCCAGCAGCTTAGAGTTCAATGAGCAGTTCTTC. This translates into CASSLEFNEQFF. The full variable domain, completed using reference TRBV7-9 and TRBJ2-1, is DTGVSQNPRHKITKRGQNVTFRCDPISEHNRLYWYRQTLGQGPEFLTYFQNEAQLEKSRLLSDRFSAERPKGSFSTLEIQRTEQGDSAMYLCASSLEFNEQFFGPGTRLTVL.

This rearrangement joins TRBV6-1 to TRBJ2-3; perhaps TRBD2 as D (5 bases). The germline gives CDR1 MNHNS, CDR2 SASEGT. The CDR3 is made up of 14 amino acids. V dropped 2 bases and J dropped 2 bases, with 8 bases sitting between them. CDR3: CASSELDFTDTQYF. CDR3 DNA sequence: TGTGCCAGCAGTGAACTGGACTTCACAGATACGCAGTATTTT.

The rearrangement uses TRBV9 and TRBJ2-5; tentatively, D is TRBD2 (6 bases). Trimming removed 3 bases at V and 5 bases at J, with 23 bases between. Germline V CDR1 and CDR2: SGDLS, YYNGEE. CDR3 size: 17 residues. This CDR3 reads CASSAAAGTDLRETQYF. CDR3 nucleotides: TGTGCCAGCAGCGCCGCGGCGGGGACGGATCTTCGGGAGACCCAGTACTTC.

Here the CDR3 reads CASSQQTGEYGYTF. CDR3 in DNA: TGTGCCAGCAGTCAACAAACAGGGGAGTATGGCTACACCTTC. This chain uses TRBV12-3 or TRBV12-4 with TRBJ1-2, with 7 nucleotides matching TRBD1. CDR3 size: 14 residues. The V segment lost 5 bases and the J segment 5 bases; nucleotides outside the gene matches: 8.

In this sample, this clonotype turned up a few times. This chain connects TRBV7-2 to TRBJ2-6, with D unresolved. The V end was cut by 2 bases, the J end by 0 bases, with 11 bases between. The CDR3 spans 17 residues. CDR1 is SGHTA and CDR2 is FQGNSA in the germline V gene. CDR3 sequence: CASSLQSQSSGANVLTF. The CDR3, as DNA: TGTGCCAGCAGCTTACAGTCCCAGAGCTCTGGGGCCAACGTCCTGACTTTC.

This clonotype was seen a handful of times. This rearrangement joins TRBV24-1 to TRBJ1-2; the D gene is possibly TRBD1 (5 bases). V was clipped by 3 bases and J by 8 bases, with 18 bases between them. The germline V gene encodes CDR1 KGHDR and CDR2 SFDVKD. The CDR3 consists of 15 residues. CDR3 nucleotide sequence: TGTGCCACCAGTGATCATCAGGGAGGAGCAGGCGGCTACACCTTC. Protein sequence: CATSDHQGGAGGYTF.

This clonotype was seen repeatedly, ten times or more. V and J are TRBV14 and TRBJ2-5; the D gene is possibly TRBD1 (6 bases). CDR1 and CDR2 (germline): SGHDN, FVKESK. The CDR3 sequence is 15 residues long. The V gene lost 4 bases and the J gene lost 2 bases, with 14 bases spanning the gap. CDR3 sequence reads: CASSRLGQGQETQYF. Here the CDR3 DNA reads TGTGCCAGCAGCCGTCTTGGGCAGGGGCAAGAGACCCAGTACTTC.

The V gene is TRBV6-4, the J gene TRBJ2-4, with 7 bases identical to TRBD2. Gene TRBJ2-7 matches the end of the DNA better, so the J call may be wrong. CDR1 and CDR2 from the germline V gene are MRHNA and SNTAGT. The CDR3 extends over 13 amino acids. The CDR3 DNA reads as TGTGCCAGCCCCCAGCGGGGACCCTACGAGCAGTACTTC. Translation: CASPQRGPYEQYF.

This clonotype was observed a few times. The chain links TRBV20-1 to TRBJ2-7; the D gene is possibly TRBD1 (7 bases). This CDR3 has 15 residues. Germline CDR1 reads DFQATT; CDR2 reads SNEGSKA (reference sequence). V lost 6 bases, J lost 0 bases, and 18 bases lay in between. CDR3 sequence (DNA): TGCAGTGCCCAGATATCAGGGGGGAGCTCCTACGAGCAGTACTTC. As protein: CSAQISGGSSYEQYF.

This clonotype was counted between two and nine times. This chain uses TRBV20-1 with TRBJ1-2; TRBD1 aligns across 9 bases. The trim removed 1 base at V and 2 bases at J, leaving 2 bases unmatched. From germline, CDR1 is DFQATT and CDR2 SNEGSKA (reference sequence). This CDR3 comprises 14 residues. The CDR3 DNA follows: TGCAGTGCTAGAGGAACAGGGGGCAACTATGGCTACACCTTC. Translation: CSARGTGGNYGYTF.

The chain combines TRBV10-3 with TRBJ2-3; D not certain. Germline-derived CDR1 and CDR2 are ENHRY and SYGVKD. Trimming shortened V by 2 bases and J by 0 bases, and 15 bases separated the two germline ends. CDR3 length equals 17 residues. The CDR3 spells CAISEEEGTYSTDTQYF. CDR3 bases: TGTGCCATCAGTGAGGAGGAAGGAACCTATAGCACAGATACGCAGTATTTT.

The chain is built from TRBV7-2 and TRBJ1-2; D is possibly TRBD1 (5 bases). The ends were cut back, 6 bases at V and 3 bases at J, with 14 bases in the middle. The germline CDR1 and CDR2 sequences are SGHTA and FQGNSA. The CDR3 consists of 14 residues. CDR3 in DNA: TGTGCCAGCAGTAGCTTTGGGGGTGACTATGGCTACACCTTC. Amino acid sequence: CASSSFGGDYGYTF.

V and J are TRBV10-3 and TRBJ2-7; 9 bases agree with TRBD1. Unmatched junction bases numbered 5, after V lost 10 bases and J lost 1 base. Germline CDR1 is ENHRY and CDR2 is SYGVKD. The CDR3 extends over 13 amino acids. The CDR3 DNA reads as TGTGCCAGAAGACAGGGGGTATCCTACGAGCAGTACTTC. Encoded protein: CARRQGVSYEQYF.

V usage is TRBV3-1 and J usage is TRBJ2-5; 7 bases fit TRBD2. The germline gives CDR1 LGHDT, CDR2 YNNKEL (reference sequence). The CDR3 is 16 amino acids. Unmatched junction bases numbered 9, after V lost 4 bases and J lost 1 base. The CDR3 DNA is TGTGCCAGCAGCCGCAAAGCAGGGACTATCCAAGAGACCCAGTACTTC. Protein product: CASSRKAGTIQETQYF.

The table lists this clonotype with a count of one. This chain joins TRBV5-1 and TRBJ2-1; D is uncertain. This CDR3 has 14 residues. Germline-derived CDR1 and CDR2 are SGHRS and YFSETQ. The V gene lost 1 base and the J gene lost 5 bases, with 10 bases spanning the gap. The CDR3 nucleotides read TGCGCCAGCAGCTTGTTTTCGTCCCACAATGAGCAGTTCTTC. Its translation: CASSLFSSHNEQFF. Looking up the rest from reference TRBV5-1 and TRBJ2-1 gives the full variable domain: KAGVTQTPRYLIKTRGQQVTLSCSPISGHRSVSWYQQTPGQGLQFLFEYFSETQRNKGNFPGRFSGRQFSNSRSEMNVSTLELGDSALYLCASSLFSSHNEQFFGPGTRLTVL.

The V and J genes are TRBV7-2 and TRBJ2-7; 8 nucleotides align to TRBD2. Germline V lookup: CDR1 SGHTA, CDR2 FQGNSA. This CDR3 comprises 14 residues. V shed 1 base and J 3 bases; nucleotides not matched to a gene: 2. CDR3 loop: CASSLERGYYEQYF. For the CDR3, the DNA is TGTGCCAGCAGCTTAGAGCGGGGGTACTACGAGCAGTACTTC.

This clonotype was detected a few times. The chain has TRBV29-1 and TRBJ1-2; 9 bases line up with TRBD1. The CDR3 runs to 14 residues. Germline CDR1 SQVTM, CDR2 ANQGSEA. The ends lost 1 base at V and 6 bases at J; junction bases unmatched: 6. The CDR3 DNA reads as TGCAGCGTTGAAGCGGGACAGGGAAGAAATGGCTACACCTTC. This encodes CSVEAGQGRNGYTF. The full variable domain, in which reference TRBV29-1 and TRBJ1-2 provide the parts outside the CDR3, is SAVISQKPSRDICQRGTSLTIQCQVDSQVTMMFWYRQQPGQSLTLIATANQGSEATYESGFVIDKFPISRPNLTFSTLTVSNMSPEDSSIYLCSVEAGQGRNGYTFGSGTRLTVV.

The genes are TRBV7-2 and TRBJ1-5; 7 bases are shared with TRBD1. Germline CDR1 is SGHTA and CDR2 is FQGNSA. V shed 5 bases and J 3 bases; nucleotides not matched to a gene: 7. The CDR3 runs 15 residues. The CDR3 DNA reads TGTGCCAGCAGCCAGGACAGGAGTTACAATCAGCCCCAGCATTTT. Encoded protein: CASSQDRSYNQPQHF.

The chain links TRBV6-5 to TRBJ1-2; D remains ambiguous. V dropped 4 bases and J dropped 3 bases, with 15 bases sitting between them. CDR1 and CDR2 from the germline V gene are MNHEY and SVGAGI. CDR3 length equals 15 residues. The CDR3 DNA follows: TGTGCCAGCAGTTCGCCAAGGGCCTTAGACTATGGCTACACCTTC. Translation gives CASSSPRALDYGYTF.

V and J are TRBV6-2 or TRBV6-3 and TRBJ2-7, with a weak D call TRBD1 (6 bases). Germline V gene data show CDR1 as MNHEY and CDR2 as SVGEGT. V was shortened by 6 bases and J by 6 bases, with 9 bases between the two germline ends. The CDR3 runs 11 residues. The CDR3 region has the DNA TGTGCCAGCAGACAGGGTCTCGAGCAGTACTTC. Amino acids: CASRQGLEQYF.

This CDR3 reads CASSPRDRTLAKNIQYF. Here the CDR3 DNA reads TGTGCCAGCTCACCCCGGGACAGGACCTTAGCCAAAAACATTCAGTACTTC. The chain carries TRBV18 and TRBJ2-4; TRBD1 agrees at 8 bases. Germline lookup yields CDR1 KGHSH and CDR2 LQKENI. V was clipped by 3 bases and J by 0 bases; unmatched bases: 7. The CDR3 runs to 17 residues.

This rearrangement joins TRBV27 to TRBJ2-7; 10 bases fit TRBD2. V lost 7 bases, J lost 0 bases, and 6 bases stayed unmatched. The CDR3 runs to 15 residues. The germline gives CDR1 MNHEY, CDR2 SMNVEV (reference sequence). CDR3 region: CASTFRTSGSYEQYF. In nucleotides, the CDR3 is TGTGCCAGCACCTTCCGGACTAGCGGCTCCTACGAGCAGTACTTC.

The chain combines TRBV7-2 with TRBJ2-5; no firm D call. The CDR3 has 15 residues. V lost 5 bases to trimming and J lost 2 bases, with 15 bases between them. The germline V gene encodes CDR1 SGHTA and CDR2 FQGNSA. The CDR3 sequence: CASSRASPRQETQYF. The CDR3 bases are TGTGCCAGCAGCCGAGCGTCCCCCCGTCAAGAGACCCAGTACTTC.

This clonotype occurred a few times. CDR3 amino acids: CASKGLLNEQFF. Here the CDR3 DNA reads TGTGCCAGCAAGGGGCTACTCAATGAGCAGTTCTTC. The gene calls are TRBV6-1 and TRBJ2-1; D possibly corresponds to TRBD1 (5 bases). Trimming pared 7 bases from V and 6 bases from J, leaving 10 bases between. CDR3 length equals 12 residues. Germline CDR1 and CDR2: MNHNS and SASEGT.

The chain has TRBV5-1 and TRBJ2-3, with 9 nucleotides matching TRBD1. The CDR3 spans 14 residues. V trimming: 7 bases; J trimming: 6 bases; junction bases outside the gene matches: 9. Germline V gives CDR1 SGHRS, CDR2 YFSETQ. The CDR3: CASSDRGVSDTQYF. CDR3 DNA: TGCGCCAGCTCGGACAGGGGTGTATCGGATACGCAGTATTTT.

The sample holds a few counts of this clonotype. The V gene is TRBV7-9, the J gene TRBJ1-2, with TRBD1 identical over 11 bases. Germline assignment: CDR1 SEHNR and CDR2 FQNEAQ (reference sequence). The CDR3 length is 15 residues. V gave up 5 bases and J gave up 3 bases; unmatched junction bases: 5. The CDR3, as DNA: TGTGCCAGCAGCCTCAGGGGACAGGGGGACTATGGCTACACCTTC. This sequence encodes CASSLRGQGDYGYTF.